The entry below describes one T cell receptor beta chain. The antigen is not known. Profiled with immunoSEQ multiplex PCR; TCRdb holds only in-frame clones, not every one. The sample holds 78,000 or so clones, under 95% seen once. The data stem from a study of brain T cells in children with intractable seizures. Regarding the study as a whole: Patients' HCMV serostatus was unknown; virus specificity rests on CDR3 similarity alone. Clones missing pre-surgery may reflect undersampling of that blood sample.

The CDR3 covers 13 residues. V lost 7 bases and J lost 9, with 13 bases in between. CDR1 and CDR2 from the germline V gene are MNHNY and SVGAGI (reference sequence). Surgery cases with the highest brain T cell transcript signatures were chosen for sequencing. V usage is TRBV6-6 and J usage is TRBJ1-6; D remains ambiguous. This clonotype originated in a girl aged 2-9 years with Rasmussen encephalitis and intractable seizures. The specimen was peripheral blood, collected at surgery. The CDR3 region has the DNA TGTGCCAGCACCCCGGGCGCGGGTTCACCCCTCCACTTT. Its translation is CASTPGAGSPLHF.